The T cell receptor beta chain under discussion was sequenced for a study of blood T cell repertoires in COVID-19 (dated by TCRdb to 2020 to 2022). With regard to the full study: The collaborator samples originated in the United States, Italy and Spain and spanned the acute and convalescent phases of COVID-19. The material from the prospective study consisted of cDNA or gDNA derived from T cells, B-cell-depleted T cells, or PBMCs. Subjects who had been exposed to COVID-19, were actively infected with it, or had recovered from it provided the deeply sampled blood TCRbeta repertoires that made up the dataset. The repertoires were made available in a free public database intended to serve as a resource for research on the immune response to SARS-CoV-2. The samples were drawn from the first 160 participants of the ongoing ImmuneRACE study and from 1,254 subjects provided by 6 global collaborators. A de-identified subject ID, COVID-19 status, age in years and sex were almost always included in the sample metadata. Where available, HLA class I and class II types were obtained from metadata supplied by the sample provider rather than from assay-based typing. Study-level results and caveats: The amount of clinical and demographic metadata varied by source and participant and was provided uncurated.

For this clone: Its binding antigen is unknown. Base qualities were left out, and no much larger clone turns up one base away.

Another Seattle source contributed samples from volunteer blood donors who had recovered from COVID-19. Whole blood was collected in K2EDTA tubes by collaborating institutions according to the institutions' own protocols. For TCRbeta analysis, collaborators shipped samples as frozen whole blood, isolated PBMCs, or DNA extracted from either of those sample types. V is pared back by 2 bases and J by 7 bases, with 14 bases lying between the germline termini. For CDR1 and CDR2, the germline V gene lists KGHSH and LQKENI. The cysteine opens and the phenylalanine closes a CDR3 of 15 amino acids. Just the 45-base CDR3 DNA is kept, in frame starting at base 1. TCRbeta CDR3 regions were amplified from genomic DNA using the immunoSEQ Assay, a bias-controlled multiplex PCR. Under the source paper's analysis protocol: The number of nucleated cells in each sample was estimated from the amplification of reference gene primers within the assay. To quantify the absolute abundance of each unique TCRbeta CDR3 rearrangement, sequence reads were collapsed and filtered. Productive Simpson clonality was computed per sample as the square root of Simpson's diversity index over productive rearrangements. In its TCRdb copy, this immuneACCESS table keeps in-frame sequences only and misses some clones. Where compared with another copy, unresolved V genes explain less than half of these, and the others have no known cause. V and J calls and clone size are as listed in that table; D and trimming were resolved from the DNA. The sample table records some 120,000 clones; less than 90% of these occur just once. The leading ten clones occupy around 12% of the sample.

This TCR was sampled from a woman aged 25 to 39 who had recovered from COVID-19. This chain joins TRBV18 to TRBJ1-4; the D gene is perhaps TRBD1, on 6 matching bases. The specimen was peripheral blood. Read as DNA, the sequence is TGTGCCAGCTCACCAACGACGGGACAAGGTGAAAAACTGTTTTTT. This gives the protein CASSPTTGQGEKLFF.